This T cell receptor (beta chain) was obtained from a study of T-cell reconstitution after alpha-beta-depleted transplantation in children. Study-level results: Reportedly, alpha-beta T cells present about two months post-transplant originated from several hundred expanded clones of graft origin.

TCRbeta library construction was performed incorporating unique molecular identifiers. MiXCR was run by TCRdb on the PCR reads, yielding one entry per CDR3 protein. The table records under 250,000 distinct CDR3 sequences, about 15% of them present only once. Germline V lookup: CDR1 DFQATT, CDR2 SNEGSKA (reference sequence). There are 13 residues in the CDR3. The V and J ends lost 3 bases and 3 bases respectively, with 10 bases between them. This clonotype occurred a few times. Its antigen remains unknown. The input for sequencing was PBMCs, mostly from graft donor cells, taken 360 days after TCRalphabeta/CD19-depleted stem cell transplant. This sequence originates from a male patient aged 2 to 9 who had a stem cell transplant for acute lymphoblastic leukemia, so the T cells may come from the graft donor. The chain joins TRBV20-1 to TRBJ2-3; D possibly corresponds to TRBD2 (6 bases). The DNA of the CDR3 is TGCAGTGCTAGCGGGGGAAGAACAGATACGCAGTATTTT. Translated, it gives CSASGGRTDTQYF.